This is a list of T cell receptor beta chains from one sample in a study of shared clonotypes between healthy human individuals. TCRdb keeps only in-frame clones here, not all; method: immunoSEQ multiplex PCR. The profile shows millions of clones, more than 85% of them singletons. Sequenced: naive CD4+ T cells from PBMCs. The receptors stem from a man aged 18 to 30 in good health. Some clones in this sample may be carry-over from other donors' samples. Both conserved end residues are part of each CDR3. A D gene is named only where the DNA matches it firmly. Expanded clones are given a class, and other clones once, few, many or no size at all.

V gene: TRBV4-1
J gene: TRBJ2-7
clone size: once
D gene: TRBD1
CDR3 DNA: TGCGCCAGCAGCCCGACAGGGGCCTACTCCTACGAGCAGTACTTC
CDR3 protein: CASSPTGAYSYEQYF

V gene: TRBV15
J gene: TRBJ2-2
clone size: once
D gene: -
CDR3 DNA: TGTGCCACCAGCAGACAAACAGGGTACACCGGGGAGCTGTTTTTT
CDR3 protein: CATSRQTGYTGELFF

V gene: TRBV19
J gene: TRBJ1-1
clone size: few
D gene: TRBD1
CDR3 DNA: TGTGCCAGTAGTAGAAACACAGGGGGCACTGAAGCTTTCTTT
CDR3 protein: CASSRNTGGTEAFF

V gene: TRBV29-1
J gene: TRBJ1-2
clone size: -
D gene: -
CDR3 DNA: TGCAGCGTTGAGGGCGTTAGTTGGCCAGCAGGACAAGTTTTCCCCAACTATGGCTACACCTTC
CDR3 protein: CSVEGVSWPAGQVFPNYGYTF

V gene: TRBV5-4
J gene: TRBJ1-1
clone size: once
D gene: -
CDR3 DNA: TGTGCCAGCAGCTTGGCCCCTTTCGGAGGCACTGAAGCTTTCTTT
CDR3 protein: CASSLAPFGGTEAFF

V gene: TRBV6-5
J gene: TRBJ2-1
clone size: -
D gene: TRBD2
CDR3 DNA: TGTGCCAGCCGGACTAGCGGGACCTATGAGCAGTTCTTC
CDR3 protein: CASRTSGTYEQFF

V gene: TRBV11-3
J gene: TRBJ1-1
clone size: -
D gene: TRBD1
CDR3 DNA: TGTGCCAGCAGCAGACAGGGGGGGAACACTGAAGCTTTCTTT
CDR3 protein: CASSRQGGNTEAFF

V gene: TRBV6-1
J gene: TRBJ2-7
clone size: -
D gene: -
CDR3 DNA: TGTGCCAGCAGTGAAGGTATTTCGGACTCCCGTCCACGCGAGCAGTACTTC
CDR3 protein: CASSEGISDSRPREQYF

V gene: TRBV19
J gene: TRBJ1-5
clone size: -
D gene: -
CDR3 DNA: TGTGCCAGTAACAACCCGGGGGGAAATCAGCCCCAGCATTTT
CDR3 protein: CASNNPGGNQPQHF

V gene: TRBV7-2
J gene: TRBJ2-3
clone size: -
D gene: -
CDR3 DNA: TGTGCCAGCAGCTTTAATCCCACAGATACGCAGTATTTT
CDR3 protein: CASSFNPTDTQYF

V gene: TRBV7-3
J gene: TRBJ1-2
clone size: once
D gene: -
CDR3 DNA: TGTGCCAGCAGCCTGGGGCAGGGCTATGGCTACACCTTC
CDR3 protein: CASSLGQGYGYTF

V gene: TRBV4-1
J gene: TRBJ2-1
clone size: -
D gene: TRBD2
CDR3 DNA: TGCGCCAGCAGCCAAGCTGGGTTAGCAGCGGGAGAGCGCAATGAGCAGTTCTTC
CDR3 protein: CASSQAGLAAGERNEQFF

V gene: TRBV5-1
J gene: TRBJ2-2
clone size: few
D gene: TRBD1
CDR3 DNA: TGCGCCAGTACCGGGACAGGGAACACCGGGGAGCTGTTTTTT
CDR3 protein: CASTGTGNTGELFF

V gene: TRBV2
J gene: TRBJ2-1
clone size: -
D gene: -
CDR3 DNA: TGTGCCAGCAGTGGTGAAGGGGTGACTGAGCAGTTCTTC
CDR3 protein: CASSGEGVTEQFF

V gene: TRBV7-3
J gene: TRBJ2-7
clone size: -
D gene: TRBD2
CDR3 DNA: TGTGCCAGCAGCCGTAACAGACTAGCGGGAGCGAATGAGCAGTACTTC
CDR3 protein: CASSRNRLAGANEQYF

V gene: TRBV23-1
J gene: TRBJ1-5
clone size: -
D gene: -
CDR3 DNA: TGCGCCAGCAGTCGGGTCAGCGATAGCAATCAGCCCCAGCATTTT
CDR3 protein: CASSRVSDSNQPQHF

V gene: TRBV5-1
J gene: TRBJ2-7
clone size: -
D gene: -
CDR3 DNA: TGCGCCAGCAGCTTGGCGACGGGGGAGCAGTACTTC
CDR3 protein: CASSLATGEQYF

V gene: TRBV7-2
J gene: TRBJ2-5
clone size: -
D gene: TRBD1
CDR3 DNA: TGTGCCAGCAGCAACAGGGGAGAGACCCAGTACTTC
CDR3 protein: CASSNRGETQYF

V gene: TRBV25-1
J gene: TRBJ2-1
clone size: -
D gene: -
CDR3 DNA: TGTGCCACCCGTCGGGGCCCGACAGGTGAGCAGTTCTTC
CDR3 protein: CATRRGPTGEQFF

V gene: TRBV9
J gene: TRBJ1-2
clone size: once
D gene: -
CDR3 DNA: TGTGCCAGCAGCGTAGGGTCAGGGGCGAACTATGGCTACACCTTC
CDR3 protein: CASSVGSGANYGYTF

V gene: TRBV5-1
J gene: TRBJ1-1
clone size: -
D gene: -
CDR3 DNA: TGCGCCAGCAGCTTTACGGGGACGAACACTGAAGCTTTCTTT
CDR3 protein: CASSFTGTNTEAFF

V gene: TRBV19
J gene: TRBJ2-7
clone size: -
D gene: TRBD1
CDR3 DNA: TGTGCCAGTAGTATACCACCGGGACAGAACCCTCGGGAGCAGTACTTC
CDR3 protein: CASSIPPGQNPREQYF

V gene: TRBV6-1
J gene: TRBJ1-1
clone size: once
D gene: -
CDR3 DNA: TGTGCCAGCAAATGGGGGACTGAAGCTTTCTTT
CDR3 protein: CASKWGTEAFF

V gene: TRBV21-1
J gene: TRBJ2-7
clone size: -
D gene: -
CDR3 DNA: TGTGCCAGCAGCAAAGAAACTAGGACTTACGAGCAGTACTTC
CDR3 protein: CASSKETRTYEQYF

V gene: TRBV6-1
J gene: TRBJ1-1
clone size: -
D gene: TRBD1
CDR3 DNA: TGTGCCAGCAGTTTTACAGGGGGAGTCACTGAAGCTTTCTTT
CDR3 protein: CASSFTGGVTEAFF

V gene: TRBV5-1
J gene: TRBJ2-1
clone size: -
D gene: TRBD1
CDR3 DNA: TGCGCCAGCAGCCGGGGACAGGGGGCGGTGGATGAGCAGTTCTTC
CDR3 protein: CASSRGQGAVDEQFF

V gene: TRBV28
J gene: TRBJ1-4
clone size: -
D gene: -
CDR3 DNA: TGTGCCAGCAGTTTGTTTGGTCAGGGCAAAAAACTGTTTTTT
CDR3 protein: CASSLFGQGKKLFF

V gene: TRBV6-5
J gene: TRBJ2-5
clone size: -
D gene: -
CDR3 DNA: TGTGCCAGCAGTTACTCGGGCCGGGAGACCCAGTACTTC
CDR3 protein: CASSYSGRETQYF

V gene: TRBV11-2
J gene: TRBJ1-5
clone size: once
D gene: -
CDR3 DNA: TGTGCCAGCAGCTCTACAGTGGGGGATCAGCCCCAGCATTTT
CDR3 protein: CASSSTVGDQPQHF

V gene: TRBV2
J gene: TRBJ2-1
clone size: -
D gene: -
CDR3 DNA: TGTGCCAGCAGTGACTTAAGTCAGCTTCCCTACAATGAGCAGTTCTTC
CDR3 protein: CASSDLSQLPYNEQFF

V gene: TRBV14
J gene: TRBJ2-7
clone size: -
D gene: TRBD2
CDR3 DNA: TGTGCCAGCAGCCAAGATCTTTCATTGGCGGGAGTTCCCTACGAGCAGTACTTC
CDR3 protein: CASSQDLSLAGVPYEQYF

V gene: TRBV7-6
J gene: TRBJ2-2
clone size: -
D gene: TRBD1
CDR3 DNA: TGTGCCAGCAGCCGGACAGGGGCGAACACCGGGGAGCTGTTTTTT
CDR3 protein: CASSRTGANTGELFF

V gene: TRBV7-9
J gene: TRBJ1-2
clone size: -
D gene: -
CDR3 DNA: TGTGCCAGCAGCTTGGCCGGGACGAGGCAAGGCTACACCTTC
CDR3 protein: CASSLAGTRQGYTF

V gene: TRBV19
J gene: TRBJ1-3
clone size: -
D gene: TRBD1
CDR3 DNA: TGTGCCAGTAGCCAGGGGGCCCTCTTCTCTGGAAACACCATATATTTT
CDR3 protein: CASSQGALFSGNTIYF

V gene: TRBV27
J gene: TRBJ1-2
clone size: -
D gene: TRBD1
CDR3 DNA: TGTGCCAGCAGTTCAGACAGGGGCCCCGGGGGCTACACCTTC
CDR3 protein: CASSSDRGPGGYTF

V gene: TRBV5-6
J gene: TRBJ2-4
clone size: -
D gene: -
CDR3 DNA: TGTGCCAGCAGCCCCGTAGGCGGAGCCAAAAACATTCAGTACTTC
CDR3 protein: CASSPVGGAKNIQYF

V gene: TRBV6-5
J gene: TRBJ1-1
clone size: -
D gene: -
CDR3 DNA: TGTGCCAGCGGAAGGCGGAGGGCTTTCTTT
CDR3 protein: CASGRRRAFF

V gene: TRBV18
J gene: TRBJ1-1
clone size: -
D gene: -
CDR3 DNA: TGTGCCAGCTCCCTGTACCCGAACACTGAAGCTTTCTTT
CDR3 protein: CASSLYPNTEAFF

V gene: TRBV7-9
J gene: TRBJ2-1
clone size: once
D gene: -
CDR3 DNA: TGTGCCAGCAGCAGCAGTTCGGCGCAATCTAGGCAGTTCTTC
CDR3 protein: CASSSSSAQSRQFF

V gene: TRBV4-2
J gene: TRBJ2-7
clone size: once
D gene: -
CDR3 DNA: TGTGCCAGCAGCCGAGCCCGGGACTCCTCCTACGAGCAGTACTTC
CDR3 protein: CASSRARDSSYEQYF

V gene: TRBV19
J gene: TRBJ1-1
clone size: -
D gene: -
CDR3 DNA: TGTGCCAGTAGTATTATGTCTCGGGGACCTGAAGCTTTCTTT
CDR3 protein: CASSIMSRGPEAFF

V gene: TRBV27
J gene: TRBJ1-1
clone size: -
D gene: -
CDR3 DNA: TGTGCCAGCAGTTTCGGGGGGCGGGGAACTGAAGCTTTCTTT
CDR3 protein: CASSFGGRGTEAFF

V gene: TRBV7-8
J gene: TRBJ2-1
clone size: -
D gene: -
CDR3 DNA: TGTGCCAGCAGCTTAATCCCGGGCTACAATGAGCAGTTCTTC
CDR3 protein: CASSLIPGYNEQFF

V gene: TRBV30
J gene: TRBJ2-3
clone size: -
D gene: TRBD2
CDR3 DNA: TGTGCCTGGAGTAGCGGGACTAGCACAGATACGCAGTATTTT
CDR3 protein: CAWSSGTSTDTQYF

V gene: TRBV27
J gene: TRBJ1-5
clone size: -
D gene: -
CDR3 DNA: TGTGCCAGCAGGACGAGGGGGGGCAATCAGCCCCAGCATTTT
CDR3 protein: CASRTRGGNQPQHF

V gene: TRBV5-1
J gene: TRBJ2-7
clone size: -
D gene: TRBD2
CDR3 DNA: TGCGCCAGCAGCTTGAAGGGACTAGCGGGAGGGCCCTTCCCCTACGAGCAGTACTTC
CDR3 protein: CASSLKGLAGGPFPYEQYF

V gene: TRBV7-7
J gene: TRBJ2-1
clone size: -
D gene: TRBD2
CDR3 DNA: TGTGCCAGCAGCCCGACTAGCGGGAGTAGAGTTGAGCAGTTCTTC
CDR3 protein: CASSPTSGSRVEQFF

V gene: TRBV6-1
J gene: TRBJ2-7
clone size: -
D gene: TRBD1
CDR3 DNA: TGTGCCAGCAGTGAAGGACAGGGGGTCGAGCAGTACTTC
CDR3 protein: CASSEGQGVEQYF

V gene: TRBV19
J gene: TRBJ2-5
clone size: -
D gene: -
CDR3 DNA: TGTGCCAGTAGTATTGAAGAGACCCAGTACTTC
CDR3 protein: CASSIEETQYF

V gene: TRBV29-1
J gene: TRBJ2-2
clone size: -
D gene: TRBD1
CDR3 DNA: TGCAGCGTTGAACACCGGGGACAGGGGTACACCGGGGAGCTGTTTTTT
CDR3 protein: CSVEHRGQGYTGELFF

V gene: TRBV6-6
J gene: TRBJ2-7
clone size: -
D gene: TRBD1
CDR3 DNA: TGTGCCAGCAGAGACAGGGGGGCATACGAGCAGTACTTC
CDR3 protein: CASRDRGAYEQYF

V gene: TRBV2
J gene: TRBJ1-2
clone size: -
D gene: -
CDR3 DNA: TGTGCCAGCAGTACAGGGAGGTATGGCTACACCTTC
CDR3 protein: CASSTGRYGYTF

V gene: TRBV7-2
J gene: TRBJ2-3
clone size: -
D gene: -
CDR3 DNA: TGTGCCAGCAGCTCCCGGGCCCTTACAGATACGCAGTATTTT
CDR3 protein: CASSSRALTDTQYF

V gene: TRBV5-6
J gene: TRBJ1-2
clone size: -
D gene: TRBD1
CDR3 DNA: TGTGCCAGCAGCCCGGACAGGGGGCTTGGGACCTTC
CDR3 protein: CASSPDRGLGTF

V gene: TRBV5-4
J gene: TRBJ2-3
clone size: -
D gene: -
CDR3 DNA: TGTGCCAGCAGCTTGTCGACAGGACCCACAGATACGCAGTATTTT
CDR3 protein: CASSLSTGPTDTQYF